This is a list of T cell receptor beta chains from one sample in a study of regulatory T cells in long-lasting Graves disease. From the multiplex PCR reads, TCRdb called clonotypes with MiXCR, one entry per CDR3 protein. Counted here are about 420,000 distinct CDR3 sequences, less than 25% occurring once; the ten biggest clones make up roughly 26%. The sample here was peripheral blood mononuclear cells (PBMCs), taken when the disease was refractory, from a patient treated with antithyroid drugs. These receptors all stem from a female donor with Graves disease. Each CDR3 is given with its conserved first and last residue. Fields, in order: V gene, D gene, clone size, J gene, CDR3 protein, CDR3 DNA. A D gene is named only where the DNA matches it firmly. A clone size is listed for some rows: how often the clone was seen (once, few, many), or a class if it is expanded.

>TRBV19|NA|NA|TRBJ2-6
CASSPDRTGGANVLTF
TGTGCCAGTAGTCCCGACCGGACGGGGGGGGCCAACGTCCTGACTTTC
>TRBV12-3/TRBV12-4|NA|NA|TRBJ2-7
CASRPPRGRIYEQYF
TGTGCCAGCAGACCTCCTCGAGGACGGATCTACGAGCAGTACTTC
>TRBV7-8|TRBD1|NA|TRBJ2-7
CASSQDVGQGASEQYF
TGCGCCAGCAGCCAGGATGTGGGACAGGGGGCGTCCGAGCAGTACTTC
>TRBV6-1|TRBD2|few|TRBJ2-7
CASSTYSGSFNEQYF
TGTGCCAGCAGTACCTATAGCGGGAGTTTTAACGAGCAGTACTTC
>TRBV7-3|TRBD1|NA|TRBJ2-2
CASRGQGQLITGELFF
TGTGCCAGCAGGGGACAGGGACAGCTAATCACCGGGGAGCTGTTTTTT
>TRBV2|TRBD1|many|TRBJ1-5
CASSQTGGGQPQHF
TGTGCCAGCAGTCAAACAGGGGGAGGCCAGCCCCAGCATTTT
>TRBV19|NA|few|TRBJ1-5
CASSITTNQPQHF
TGTGCCAGTAGTATAACGACTAATCAGCCCCAGCATTTT
>TRBV2|NA|few|TRBJ1-1
CASSVEAVSGAAFF
TGTGCCAGCAGTGTTGAGGCAGTTTCGGGCGCGGCTTTCTTT
>TRBV14|TRBD2|NA|TRBJ2-1
CASSQDTSGHSYNEQFF
TGTGCCAGCAGCCAAGATACTAGCGGCCACTCCTACAATGAGCAGTTCTTC
>TRBV12-3/TRBV12-4|TRBD2|many|TRBJ2-5
CASSPPGLGQETQYF
TGTGCCAGCAGTCCCCCCGGACTAGGCCAAGAGACCCAGTACTTC
>TRBV28|TRBD2|many|TRBJ2-2
CASSPGTSPTGELFF
TGTGCCAGCAGTCCCGGGACTAGCCCCACCGGGGAGCTGTTTTTT
>TRBV7-8|NA|many|TRBJ2-2
CASSLMTGELFF
TGTGCCAGCAGCCTAATGACCGGGGAGCTGTTTTTT
>TRBV20-1|NA|few|TRBJ1-2
CSASSDTANYGYTF
TGCAGTGCTAGCTCGGACACCGCTAACTATGGCTACACCTTC
>TRBV7-2|TRBD2|NA|TRBJ2-7
CASSPSGGDWGLAGYEQYF
TGTGCCAGCAGCCCCAGCGGCGGGGATTGGGGACTAGCGGGTTACGAGCAGTACTTC
>TRBV12-3/TRBV12-4|NA|NA|TRBJ2-5
CASSPTSGSVEAQYF
TGTGCCAGCAGCCCCACCTCGGGTTCGGTAGAGGCCCAGTACTTC
>TRBV28|NA|many|TRBJ2-5
CASSFLTNIDGGRETQYF
TGTGCCAGCAGTTTCCTCACCAACATCGACGGCGGACGAGAGACCCAGTACTTC
>TRBV2|NA|many|TRBJ2-2
CASRTGRNTGELFF
TGTGCCAGCCGGACGGGCCGGAACACCGGGGAGCTGTTTTTT
>TRBV24-1|TRBD2|few|TRBJ2-4
CATSDVREGNIQYF
TGTGCCACCAGTGATGTAAGGGAGGGAAACATTCAGTACTTC
>TRBV7-3|NA|few|TRBJ2-5
CASIKARSSETQYF
TGTGCCAGCATCAAAGCCCGGAGTTCGGAGACCCAGTACTTC
>TRBV29-1|NA|NA|TRBJ2-5
CSVAAGTGPGETQYF
TGCAGCGTCGCCGCCGGGACCGGACCTGGGGAGACCCAGTACTTC
>TRBV12-3/TRBV12-4|NA|NA|TRBJ1-2
CAIRVTHKQDNYGYTF
TGTGCCATTAGAGTAACGCATAAACAGGACAACTATGGCTACACCTTC
>TRBV27|TRBD2|few|TRBJ2-5
CASRGLWYQETQYF
TGTGCCAGCAGGGGACTATGGTACCAAGAGACCCAGTACTTC
>TRBV7-2|NA|few|TRBJ2-7
CASSLTRGLNYEQYF
TGTGCCAGCAGCCTAACTAGGGGCCTCAACTACGAGCAGTACTTC
>TRBV28|NA|NA|TRBJ1-5
CASSLPVLPNQPQHF
TGTGCCAGCAGTTTACCCGTTCTTCCCAATCAGCCCCAGCATTTT
>TRBV5-1|TRBD1|NA|TRBJ2-2
CASSLFPGQGNTGELFF
TGCGCCAGCAGCTTGTTCCCCGGACAGGGGAACACCGGGGAGCTGTTTTTT
>TRBV28|NA|many|TRBJ1-2
CASSPGSTNYGYTF
TGTGCCAGCAGCCCCGGGTCGACAAACTATGGCTACACCTTC
>TRBV4-2|NA|NA|TRBJ2-1
CASSQLAGNEQFF
TGTGCCAGCAGCCAATTGGCTGGAAATGAGCAGTTCTTC
>TRBV19|NA|few|TRBJ1-5
CASSIAGGYQPQHF
TGTGCCAGTAGTATTGCAGGAGGTTATCAGCCCCAGCATTTT
>TRBV7-8|NA|many|TRBJ2-5
CASSLIWVETQYF
TGTGCCAGCAGCTTAATTTGGGTTGAGACCCAGTACTTC
>TRBV7-2|NA|NA|TRBJ2-7
CAGSLADEQYF
TGTGCCGGCAGCTTAGCGGACGAGCAGTACTTC
>TRBV5-1|NA|NA|TRBJ1-1
CASSFANTEAFF
TGCGCCAGCAGCTTCGCGAACACTGAAGCTTTCTTT
>TRBV5-1|NA|many|TRBJ2-7
CASSLTGPYEQYF
TGTGCCAGCAGTTTGACAGGTCCGTACGAGCAGTACTTC
>TRBV24-1|NA|many|TRBJ2-1
CATSRGQGHNEQFF
TGTGCCACCAGCCGGGGACAAGGGCACAATGAGCAGTTCTTC
>TRBV7-8|NA|many|TRBJ2-5
CASSVGPGGETQYF
TGTGCCAGCAGCGTAGGACCAGGGGGGGAGACCCAGTACTTC
>TRBV29-1|TRBD1|many|TRBJ1-4
CSVLGGVGEKLFF
TGCAGCGTTTTAGGGGGCGTCGGTGAAAAACTGTTTTTT
>TRBV6-2/TRBV6-3|TRBD1|few|TRBJ1-6
CASNSDRVWSPLHF
TGTGCCAGCAACTCGGACAGGGTTTGGTCACCCCTCCACTTT
>TRBV5-1|NA|NA|TRBJ1-1
CASSFRDPNTEAFF
TGCGCCAGCAGCTTCCGGGATCCGAACACTGAAGCTTTCTTT
>TRBV7-8|TRBD1|NA|TRBJ2-2
CASSRDRVVAGELFF
TGTGCCAGCAGCCGGGACAGGGTTGTCGCCGGGGAGCTGTTTTTT
>TRBV6-1|TRBD1|NA|TRBJ2-7
CASKGQGYEQYF
TGTGCCAGCAAGGGACAGGGATACGAGCAGTACTTC
>TRBV4-1|NA|NA|TRBJ1-1
CASSQDQQPNTEAFF
TGCGCCAGCAGCCAAGATCAGCAGCCGAACACTGAAGCTTTCTTT
>TRBV25-1|NA|many|TRBJ1-6
CASSDKGWSPLHF
TGTGCCAGCAGTGATAAGGGATGGTCACCCCTCCACTTT
>TRBV6-2/TRBV6-3|TRBD1|NA|TRBJ2-7
CASSYSGQGAYYEQYF
TGTGCCAGCAGTTACTCGGGACAGGGGGCTTACTACGAGCAGTACTTC
>TRBV11-3|NA|NA|TRBJ1-6
CASSLGGLENSPLHF
TGTGCCAGCAGCTTAGGAGGGCTTGAAAATTCACCCCTCCACTTT
>TRBV5-1|NA|many|TRBJ1-2
CASSLDVKSGYTF
TGCGCCAGCAGCTTGGATGTTAAGAGCGGCTACACCTTC
>TRBV2|NA|many|TRBJ1-4
CASRESDTTNEKLFF
TGTGCCAGCAGAGAATCCGACACCACTAATGAAAAACTGTTTTTT
>TRBV7-8|NA|many|TRBJ2-7
CASSLGVESYEQYF
TGTGCCAGCAGCTTGGGCGTAGAGTCCTACGAGCAGTACTTC
>TRBV20-1|TRBD2|few|TRBJ2-7
CSATLAGYSYEQYF
TGCAGTGCCACGCTAGCGGGTTACTCCTACGAGCAGTACTTC
>TRBV20-1|TRBD1|NA|TRBJ2-7
CSADDFRGTGGAIREQYF
TGCAGTGCCGATGATTTCCGCGGGACAGGGGGCGCGATACGAGAACAGTACTTC
>TRBV28|TRBD1|NA|TRBJ2-1
CASCPQGESEQFF
TGTGCCAGCTGCCCCCAGGGGGAGTCTGAGCAGTTCTTC
>TRBV20-1|NA|few|TRBJ2-7
CSARVRGRGSYEQYF
TGCAGTGCTAGAGTGCGGGGAAGGGGCTCCTACGAGCAGTACTTC